This is a list of T cell receptor beta chains from one sample in a study of identical twins. TCRdb passed the 5' RACE reads through MiXCR, listing each CDR3 protein once. The sample carries 600,000 to 800,000 distinct CDR3 sequences, about 20% recorded once. These data were also filed under a second study, of T cells expressing NK-cell markers.

The sequenced sample was PBMCs. The receptor source for this set is a woman under 30 in good health. Both conserved end residues are part of each CDR3. The D gene is left open where the match is weak. A clone size is listed for some rows: how often the clone was seen (once, few, many), or a class if it is expanded.

j_call	clone_size	v_call	d_call	cdr3_nt	cdr3_aa
TRBJ1-1	NA	TRBV20-1	NA	TGCAGTGCTAGAGGAGGGGGAATAGGCACTGAAGCTTTCTTT	CSARGGGIGTEAFF
TRBJ2-3	NA	TRBV19	NA	TGTGCCAGTAGTATCGATAGAATAGCCACAGATACGCAGTATTTT	CASSIDRIATDTQYF
TRBJ2-5	NA	TRBV20-1	NA	TGCAGTGCTAGATTTCTCAGGCGTGAGACCCAGTACTTC	CSARFLRRETQYF
TRBJ2-1	few	TRBV5-5	NA	TGTGCCAGCAGCTTGGGGATAGGCTCCTACAATGAGCAGTTCTTC	CASSLGIGSYNEQFF
TRBJ2-7	NA	TRBV5-1	NA	TGCGCCAGCAGCTTGTCAGGGGATCGAGCCTACGAGCAGTACTTC	CASSLSGDRAYEQYF
TRBJ2-1	NA	TRBV20-1	TRBD2	TGCAGTGCCCGCTTGACTAGCGGGGGCGCCGTCTCCTACAATGAGCAGTTCTTC	CSARLTSGGAVSYNEQFF
TRBJ1-2	few	TRBV20-1	NA	TGCAGTGCTAGAGATCAGGGTGGCTATGGCTACACCTTC	CSARDQGGYGYTF
TRBJ2-7	NA	TRBV12-3/TRBV12-4	TRBD1	TGTGCCAGCAGTTTGGTCGGGACAGTCTCCTACGAGCAGTACTTC	CASSLVGTVSYEQYF
TRBJ1-2	few	TRBV20-1	NA	TGCAGTGCTAACGTTGATGGGGACGCTAACTATGGCTACACCTTC	CSANVDGDANYGYTF
TRBJ2-6	few	TRBV6-5	TRBD1	TGTGCCAGCAGTTACTGGGGGACAGGGACCGGGGCCAACGTCCTGACTTTC	CASSYWGTGTGANVLTF
TRBJ2-1	many	TRBV29-1	TRBD1	TGCAGCGTCTCACAGGGGGCGCAGGTGGAGTTCTTC	CSVSQGAQVEFF
TRBJ2-7	many	TRBV7-9	TRBD1	TGTGCCAGCAGCCGAGACAGGGGCGAGCAGTACTTC	CASSRDRGEQYF
TRBJ1-2	many	TRBV10-3	NA	TGTGCCATCAGTGAAGATAGGGGCACGACGAACACCTACACCTTC	CAISEDRGTTNTYTF
TRBJ1-2	NA	TRBV20-1	NA	TGCAGTGCTACAGCGCAGGGCGGCTACACCTTC	CSATAQGGYTF
TRBJ2-3	NA	TRBV12-3/TRBV12-4	NA	TGTGCCAGCATGACTAGAGCGAGCACAGATACGCAGTATTTT	CASMTRASTDTQYF
TRBJ2-4	NA	TRBV30	TRBD2	TGTGCCTGGACCCGGACTAGCGGTCTAGCCAAAAACATTCAGTACTTC	CAWTRTSGLAKNIQYF
TRBJ2-2	NA	TRBV25-1	NA	TGTGCCAGCAGCGGGCCCATCACCGGGGAGCTGTTTTTT	CASSGPITGELFF
TRBJ1-2	few	TRBV6-5	NA	TGTGCCAGCAGTTACGGACAGCTCGACTATGGCTACACCTTC	CASSYGQLDYGYTF